In its sample, the clone carrying this T cell receptor beta chain was seen many times. The data originate from a study of early T cells in non-severe SARS-CoV-2 infection. Study-wide background: Whole-blood bulk RNA, unsorted, was sequenced, and chains were unpaired.

Individual cDNA molecules were tagged with unique molecular identifiers. TCRdb re-called the 5' RACE reads through MiXCR, storing one row per CDR3 protein. The table lists roughly 40,000 distinct CDR3 sequences, approximately 6% of them singletons, with about 5% in the top ten. Germline V CDR1 and CDR2: MDHEN, SYDVKM. Trimming took off 8 bases at V and 0 bases at J, with 5 bases between the two ends. This CDR3 comprises 13 residues. The clonotype originates from an adult who was a healthcare worker with PCR-confirmed SARS-CoV-2 infection or an uninfected control (not recorded which). This chain uses TRBV28 with TRBJ2-6; D remains unclear. The sequenced sample consisted of whole blood. The DNA for the CDR3 is TGTGCCAGCCGCCTCTCTGGGGCCAACGTCCTGACTTTC. It specifies CASRLSGANVLTF.